Shown below are 21 T cell receptor beta chains from a single sample sequenced in a study of siplizumab effects on memory and regulatory T cells. Using immunoSEQ multiplex PCR, the repertoire was profiled, and TCRdb retains in-frame clones only, with some absent. The table lists 100,000 or so clones, about 90% of them singletons. Sequencing input: CD4+ T cells sorted from blood. The receptors were sampled from a human donor in good health.

The chain employs TRBV7-2 and TRBJ2-7; 9 bases are a match to TRBD1. The CDR3 covers 15 residues. J was trimmed by 7 bases and V by 4 bases; bases with no gene match: 11. CDR1 is SGHTA, CDR2 FQGNSA, per germline. CDR3 in DNA: TGTGCCAGCAGCTATACGGGACAGGGAGTTCGAGAGCAGTACTTC. Protein product: CASSYTGQGVREQYF.

This rearrangement joins TRBV29-1 to TRBJ1-1, with D hard to call. The V end lost 3 bases, the J end lost 1 base, and 3 bases lay between the germline ends. CDR1 and CDR2 from the germline V gene are SQVTM and ANQGSEA. CDR3 size: 11 residues. The CDR3 DNA reads as TGCAGCGTTGAGGGGAACACTGAAGCTTTCTTT. Protein product: CSVEGNTEAFF.

The chain is built from TRBV20-1 and TRBJ2-7; 7 bases map to TRBD1. CDR1 and CDR2 (germline): DFQATT, SNEGSKA (reference sequence). Trimming removed 6 bases from V and 7 bases from J; junction bases left unmatched: 6. CDR3 length equals 11 residues. For the CDR3, the DNA is TGCAGTGCGAACACAGGGGTTGAGCAGTACTTC. Its translation: CSANTGVEQYF.

The chain uses TRBV19 and TRBJ2-1, with 7 bases that match TRBD2. The J segment lost 7 bases and the V segment lost 7 bases, leaving 13 bases of the junction unmatched. Germline-derived CDR1 and CDR2 are LNHDA and SQIVND (reference sequence). The CDR3 runs to 15 residues. CDR3 sequence (DNA): TGTGCCAGTACCCGAGGGGCGGGGGAGCGGAATGAGCAGTTCTTC. Its protein product is CASTRGAGERNEQFF.

The J gene is TRBJ2-4, the V gene TRBV19; D unresolved. V gave up 2 bases and J gave up 6 bases, with 2 bases separating them. Germline lookup yields CDR1 LNHDA and CDR2 SQIVND (reference sequence). This CDR3 is built from 11 residues. The CDR3 loop reads CASSIRNIQYF. The DNA for the CDR3 is TGTGCCAGTAGTATACGAAACATTCAGTACTTC. Combining the CDR3 with reference TRBV19 and TRBJ2-4 gives the whole variable domain DGGITQSPKYLFRKEGQNVTLSCEQNLNHDAMYWYRQDPGQGLRLIYYSQIVNDFQKGDIAEGYSVSREKKESFPLTVTSAQKNPTAFYLCASSIRNIQYFGAGTRLSVL.

This chain links TRBV5-1 with TRBJ2-3; D uncertain. Trimming removed 0 bases from V and 2 bases from J, with 13 bases in between. Germline-derived CDR1 and CDR2 are SGHRS and YFSETQ. The CDR3 runs to 16 residues. CDR3 sequence (DNA): TGCGCCAGCAGCTTGGCATCTAGGCGCGACACAGATACGCAGTATTTT. This sequence encodes CASSLASRRDTDTQYF.

The chain is built from TRBV9 and TRBJ1-1; D is unclear. The CDR3 has 14 amino acids. Between the trimmed V and J ends, which lost 2 bases and 1 base, there was a span of 9 bases. Germline V gives CDR1 SGDLS, CDR2 YYNGEE. The CDR3 DNA reads as TGTGCCAGCAGCGTCGGAGGCCCGAACACTGAAGCTTTCTTT. This encodes CASSVGGPNTEAFF.

This clone has only one observation. The chain is built from TRBV25-1 and TRBJ2-2; 9 bases map to TRBD2. Trimming removed 8 bases from V and 5 bases from J; junction bases left unmatched: 6. The CDR3 loop spans 14 amino acids. CDR1 and CDR2 (germline): MGHDK, SYGVNS. CDR3 bases: TGTGCCAGCTCCGGGACTAGCTGGACCGGGGAGCTGTTTTTT. Translation: CASSGTSWTGELFF.

V and J are TRBV7-6 and TRBJ2-3, with no clear D. Germline V gene data show CDR1 as SGHVS and CDR2 as FNYEAQ. Trimming pared 3 bases from V and 5 bases from J, leaving 6 bases between. The CDR3 spans 12 residues. The CDR3 DNA follows: TGTGCCAGCAGCTTGTGGGAAGATACGCAGTATTTT. Protein: CASSLWEDTQYF.

Note on this clone: The sample carries other DNA sequences with the same CDR3. The chain recombines TRBV19 with TRBJ2-1; tentatively, D is TRBD2 (5 bases). CDR3 size: 13 residues. Looked up from germline, CDR1 is LNHDA and CDR2 is SQIVND (reference sequence). V was shortened by 2 bases and J by 7 bases, with 9 bases between the two germline ends. The DNA of the CDR3 is TGTGCCAGTAGTATAACGGGAAGGAATGAGCAGTTCTTC. As protein: CASSITGRNEQFF.

The chain recombines TRBV5-4 with TRBJ2-7, with TRBD2 matching 7 bases. CDR3 length equals 14 residues. After removal of 2 bases from V and 6 bases from J, the junction contained 8 bases not matched to a gene. The germline gives CDR1 SGHNT, CDR2 YYREEE (reference sequence). The CDR3 DNA follows: TGTGCCAGCAGCTTTCCGGGGGGAAACGTCGAGCAGTACTTC. This codes for CASSFPGGNVEQYF.

This CDR3 reads CASSRGGTRAAYEQYF. The CDR3 coding sequence is TGTGCCAGCTCACGGGGAGGGACCAGGGCTGCCTACGAGCAGTACTTC. The gene calls are TRBV18 and TRBJ2-7; TRBD2 aligns across 7 bases. Trimming cost V 4 bases and J 2 bases; bases outside gene matches: 11. The CDR3 has 16 amino acids. Germline lookup yields CDR1 KGHSH and CDR2 LQKENI.

The rearrangement joins TRBV7-2 to TRBJ2-1; no firm D call. The CDR3 contains 15 residues. CDR1 is SGHTA, CDR2 FQGNSA, per germline. With 5 bases removed from V and 0 bases from J, the gap between germline ends came to 11 bases. The CDR3 is CASSVGPSSYNEQFF. In DNA form, the CDR3 reads TGTGCCAGCAGCGTCGGACCGAGCTCCTACAATGAGCAGTTCTTC.

The chain uses TRBV4-3 and TRBJ1-1; D uncertain. Trimming removed 0 bases from V and 0 bases from J, with 11 bases in between. Germline lookup yields CDR1 LGHNA and CDR2 YSLEER. The CDR3 consists of 16 residues. The CDR3 region is CASSQERSLMNTEAFF. The CDR3 nucleotides are TGCGCCAGCAGCCAAGAAAGGTCGCTGATGAACACTGAAGCTTTCTTT.

The rearrangement joins TRBV29-1 to TRBJ1-5; 9 bases map to TRBD1. Germline trimming cut 7 bases from V and 11 bases from J; bases unmatched to any gene: 21. CDR3 length: 16 residues. Germline-derived CDR1 and CDR2 are SQVTM and ANQGSEA. In nucleotides, the CDR3 is TGCAGCGCTCTCCCTAGGACAGGGGTCCTACTTGAGGCCCAGCATTTT. As protein: CSALPRTGVLLEAQHF.

The chain joins TRBV28 to TRBJ1-1, with D perhaps matching TRBD1 (6 bases). V was cut by 2 bases and J by 3 bases, with 13 bases left in between. There are 15 residues in the CDR3. CDR1 MDHEN and CDR2 SYDVKM come from the germline V gene. CDR3 sequence (DNA): TGTGCCAGCAGTTTACCGAACAGGGTTGACACTGAAGCTTTCTTT. It is translated as CASSLPNRVDTEAFF.

The chain uses TRBV11-1 and TRBJ2-7, with D hard to call. Germline CDR1 is SGHAT and CDR2 is FQDESV (reference sequence). Trimming took 3 bases from V and 3 from J, leaving 12 bases between them. The CDR3 loop spans 14 amino acids. CDR3 coding DNA: TGTGCCAGCAGCTTTCAGACGGGTTTCTACGAGCAGTACTTC. Translating gives CASSFQTGFYEQYF.

This clone appeared once. V is TRBV5-1 and J is TRBJ2-7, with TRBD2 matching over 7 bases. This CDR3 is built from 15 residues. CDR1 and CDR2 from the germline V gene are SGHRS and YFSETQ. J gave up 0 bases and V 0 bases, and 3 bases lay outside the gene matches. CDR3 in amino acids: CASSLEGGPSYEQYF. CDR3 in DNA: TGCGCCAGCAGCTTGGAGGGAGGGCCCTCCTACGAGCAGTACTTC.

The V gene is TRBV5-6, the J gene TRBJ2-7, with 9 bases identical to TRBD1. Germline CDR1 SGHDT, CDR2 YYEEEE. The CDR3 is 15 amino acids. With 9 bases clipped from V and 3 bases from J, the junction kept 13 bases outside the gene matches. DNA for the CDR3: TGTGCCACCCCCCTCCGGGACAGGGTAAACTACGAGCAGTACTTC. Its translation: CATPLRDRVNYEQYF.

The chain is built from TRBV27 and TRBJ2-7, with TRBD1 identical over 7 bases. Germline lookup yields CDR1 MNHEY and CDR2 SMNVEV (reference sequence). The CDR3 runs 15 residues. Losses at the gene ends were 5 bases for V and 6 bases for J; bases not matched to a gene: 13. The CDR3, as DNA: TGTGCCAGCAGTCGTTTGACAGGGATTTTCTCCGAGCAGTACTTC. As protein: CASSRLTGIFSEQYF.

The rearrangement joins TRBV5-1 to TRBJ2-1; possibly TRBD2 for D (5 bases). The CDR3 loop spans 14 amino acids. Germline lookup yields CDR1 SGHRS and CDR2 YFSETQ. The V gene lost 0 bases and the J gene lost 8 bases, with 12 bases spanning the gap. CDR3 amino acids: CASSLAGESDEQFF. The CDR3 region has the DNA TGCGCCAGCAGCTTGGCCGGGGAGTCGGATGAGCAGTTCTTC.